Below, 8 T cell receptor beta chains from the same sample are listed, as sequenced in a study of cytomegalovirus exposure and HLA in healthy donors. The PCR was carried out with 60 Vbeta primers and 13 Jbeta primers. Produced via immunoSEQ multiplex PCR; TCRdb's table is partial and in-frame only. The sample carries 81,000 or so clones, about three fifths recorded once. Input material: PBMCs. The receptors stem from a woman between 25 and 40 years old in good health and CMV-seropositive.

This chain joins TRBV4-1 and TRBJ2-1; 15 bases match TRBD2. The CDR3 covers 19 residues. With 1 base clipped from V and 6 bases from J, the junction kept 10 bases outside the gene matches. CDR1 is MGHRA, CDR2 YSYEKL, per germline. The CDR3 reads CASSQGITGLAGGLNEQFF. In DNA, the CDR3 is TGCGCCAGCAGCCAAGGCATAACGGGACTAGCGGGGGGCCTCAATGAGCAGTTCTTC.

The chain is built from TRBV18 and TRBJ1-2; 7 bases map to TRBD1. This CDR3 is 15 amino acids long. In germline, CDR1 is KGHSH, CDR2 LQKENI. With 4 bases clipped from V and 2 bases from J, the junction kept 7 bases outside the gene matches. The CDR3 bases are TGTGCCAGCTCACAGGGGACAGCCACAAACTATGGCTACACCTTC. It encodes CASSQGTATNYGYTF.

In DNA form, the CDR3 reads TGTGCCAGCTCACCACACTCGATCGGGGGGAGCTACACCTTC. This translates into CASSPHSIGGSYTF. This sequence joins TRBV18 and TRBJ1-2; weak D call: TRBD1 (5 bases). Deletions cut 1 base from V and 9 bases from J, with 15 bases between. Germline CDR1 KGHSH, CDR2 LQKENI. The CDR3 is 14 residues long.

The CDR3 sequence is CASSDGDEQYF. The CDR3 DNA reads TGTGCCAGCAGCGATGGAGACGAGCAGTACTTC. This chain uses TRBV7-3 with TRBJ2-5; no firm D call. The J call may be incorrect, as the DNA end agrees better with TRBJ2-7. From germline, CDR1 is SGHTA and CDR2 FQGTGA. CDR3 length: 11 residues.

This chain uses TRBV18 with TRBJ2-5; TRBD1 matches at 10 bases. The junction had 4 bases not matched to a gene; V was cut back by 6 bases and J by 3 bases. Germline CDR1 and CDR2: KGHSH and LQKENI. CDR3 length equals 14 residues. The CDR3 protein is CASSLTGGEETQYF. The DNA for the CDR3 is TGTGCCAGCTCGTTGACAGGGGGCGAAGAGACCCAGTACTTC.

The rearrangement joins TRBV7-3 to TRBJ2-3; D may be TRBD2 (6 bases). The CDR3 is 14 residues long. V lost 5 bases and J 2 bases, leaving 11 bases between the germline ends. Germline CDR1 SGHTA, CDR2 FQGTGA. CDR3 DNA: TGTGCCAGCAGCCTCGGGGGTAACACAGATACGCAGTATTTT. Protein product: CASSLGGNTDTQYF. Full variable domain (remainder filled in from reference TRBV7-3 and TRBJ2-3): GAGVSQTPSNKVTEKGKYVELRCDPISGHTALYWYRQSLGQGPEFLIYFQGTGAADDSGLPNDRFFAVRPEGSVSTLKIQRTERGDSAVYLCASSLGGNTDTQYFGPGTRLTVL.

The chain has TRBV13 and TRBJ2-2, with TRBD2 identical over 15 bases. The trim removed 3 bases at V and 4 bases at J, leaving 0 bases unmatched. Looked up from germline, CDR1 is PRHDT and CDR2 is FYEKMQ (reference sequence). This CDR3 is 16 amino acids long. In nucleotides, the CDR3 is TGTGCCAGCAGCTTGGGACTAGCGGGGGGCACCGGGGAGCTGTTTTTT. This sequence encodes CASSLGLAGGTGELFF. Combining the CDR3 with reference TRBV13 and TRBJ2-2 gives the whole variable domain AAGVIQSPRHLIKEKRETATLKCYPIPRHDTVYWYQQGPGQDPQFLISFYEKMQSDKGSIPDRFSAQQFSDYHSELNMSSLELGDSALYFCASSLGLAGGTGELFFGEGSRLTVL.

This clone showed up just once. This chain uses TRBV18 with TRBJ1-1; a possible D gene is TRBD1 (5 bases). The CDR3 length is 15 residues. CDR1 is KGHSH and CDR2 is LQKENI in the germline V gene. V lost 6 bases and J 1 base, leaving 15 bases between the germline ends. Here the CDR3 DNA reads TGTGCCAGCTCCAGGATAAAAACAGGGAACACTGAAGCTTTCTTT. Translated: CASSRIKTGNTEAFF. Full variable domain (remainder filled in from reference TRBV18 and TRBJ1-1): NAGVMQNPRHLVRRRGQEARLRCSPMKGHSHVYWYRQLPEEGLKFMVYLQKENIIDESGMPKERFSAEFPKEGPSILRIQQVVRGDSAAYFCASSRIKTGNTEAFFGQGTRLTVV.